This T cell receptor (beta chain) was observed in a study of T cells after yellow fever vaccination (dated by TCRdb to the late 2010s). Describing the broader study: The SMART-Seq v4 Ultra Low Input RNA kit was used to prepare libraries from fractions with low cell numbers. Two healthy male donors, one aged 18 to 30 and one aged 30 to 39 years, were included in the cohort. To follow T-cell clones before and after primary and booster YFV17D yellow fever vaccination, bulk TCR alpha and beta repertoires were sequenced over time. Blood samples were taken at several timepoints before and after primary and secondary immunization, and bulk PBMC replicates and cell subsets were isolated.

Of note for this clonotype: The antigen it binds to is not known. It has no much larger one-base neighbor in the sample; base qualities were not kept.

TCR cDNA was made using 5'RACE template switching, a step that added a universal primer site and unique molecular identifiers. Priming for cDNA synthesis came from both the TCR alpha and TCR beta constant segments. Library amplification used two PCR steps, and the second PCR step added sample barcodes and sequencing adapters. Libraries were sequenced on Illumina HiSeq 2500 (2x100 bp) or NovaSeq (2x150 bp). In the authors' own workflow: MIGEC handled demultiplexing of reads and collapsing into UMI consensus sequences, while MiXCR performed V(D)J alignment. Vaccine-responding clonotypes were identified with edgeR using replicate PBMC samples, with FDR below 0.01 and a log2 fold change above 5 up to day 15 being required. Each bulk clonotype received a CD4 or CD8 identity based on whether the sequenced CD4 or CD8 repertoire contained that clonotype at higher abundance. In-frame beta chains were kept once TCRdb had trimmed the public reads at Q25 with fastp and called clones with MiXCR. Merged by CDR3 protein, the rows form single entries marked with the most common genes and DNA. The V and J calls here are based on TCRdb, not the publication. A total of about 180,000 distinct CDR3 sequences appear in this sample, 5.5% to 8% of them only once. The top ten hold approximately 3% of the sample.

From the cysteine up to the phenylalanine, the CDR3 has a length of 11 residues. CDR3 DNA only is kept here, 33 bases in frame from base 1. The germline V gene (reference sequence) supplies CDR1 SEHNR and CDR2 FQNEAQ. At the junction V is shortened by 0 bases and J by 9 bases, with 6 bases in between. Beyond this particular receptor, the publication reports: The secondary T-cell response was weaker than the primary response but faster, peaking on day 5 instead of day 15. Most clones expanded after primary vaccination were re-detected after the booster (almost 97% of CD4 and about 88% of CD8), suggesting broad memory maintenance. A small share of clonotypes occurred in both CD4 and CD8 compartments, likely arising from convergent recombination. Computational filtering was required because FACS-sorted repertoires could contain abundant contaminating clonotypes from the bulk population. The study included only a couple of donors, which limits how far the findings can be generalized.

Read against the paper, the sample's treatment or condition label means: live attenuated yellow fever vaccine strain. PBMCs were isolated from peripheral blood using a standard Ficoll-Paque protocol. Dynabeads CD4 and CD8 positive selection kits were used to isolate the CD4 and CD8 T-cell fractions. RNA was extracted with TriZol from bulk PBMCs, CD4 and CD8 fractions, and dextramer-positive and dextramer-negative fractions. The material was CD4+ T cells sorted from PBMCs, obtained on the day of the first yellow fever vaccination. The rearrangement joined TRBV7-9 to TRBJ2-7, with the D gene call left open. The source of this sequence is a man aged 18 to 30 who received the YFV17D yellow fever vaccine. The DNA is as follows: TGTGCCAGCAGCTTAGCTTTGGGGCAGTACTTC. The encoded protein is CASSLALGQYF.